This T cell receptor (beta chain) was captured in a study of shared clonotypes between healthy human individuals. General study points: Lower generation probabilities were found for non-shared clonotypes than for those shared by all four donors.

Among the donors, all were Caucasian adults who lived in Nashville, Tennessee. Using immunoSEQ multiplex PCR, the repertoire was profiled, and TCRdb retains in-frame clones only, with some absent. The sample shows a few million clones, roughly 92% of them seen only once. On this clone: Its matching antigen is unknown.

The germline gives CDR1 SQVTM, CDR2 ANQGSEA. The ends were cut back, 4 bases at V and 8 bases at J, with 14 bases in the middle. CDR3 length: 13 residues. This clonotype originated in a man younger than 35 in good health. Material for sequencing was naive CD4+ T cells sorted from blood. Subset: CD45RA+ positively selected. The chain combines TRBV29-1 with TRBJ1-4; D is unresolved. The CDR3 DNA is TGCAGCGTTGGGCAATCGGGCCGGGAAAAACTGTTTTTT. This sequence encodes CSVGQSGREKLFF.